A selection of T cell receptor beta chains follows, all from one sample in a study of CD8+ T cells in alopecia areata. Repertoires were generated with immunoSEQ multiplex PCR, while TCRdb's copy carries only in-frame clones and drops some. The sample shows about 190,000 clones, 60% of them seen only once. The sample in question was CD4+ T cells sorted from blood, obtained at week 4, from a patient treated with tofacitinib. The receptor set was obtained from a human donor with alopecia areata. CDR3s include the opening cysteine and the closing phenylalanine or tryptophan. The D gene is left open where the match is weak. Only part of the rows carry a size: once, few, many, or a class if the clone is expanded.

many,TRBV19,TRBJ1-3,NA,CATTGFSGNTIYF,TGTGCCACCACAGGCTTCTCTGGAAACACCATATATTTT
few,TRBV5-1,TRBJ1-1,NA,CASSDKSQNTEAFF,TGCGCCAGCAGCGATAAATCTCAGAACACTGAAGCTTTCTTT
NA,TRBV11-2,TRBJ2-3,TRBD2,CASRLATDTQYF,TGTGCCAGCAGACTAGCGACTGATACGCAGTATTTT
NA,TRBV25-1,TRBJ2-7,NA,CASSEPGGAYEQYF,TGTGCCAGCAGTGAACCTGGGGGAGCCTACGAGCAGTACTTC
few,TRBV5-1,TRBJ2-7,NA,CASSSSYEQYF,TGCGCCAGCAGCTCCTCCTACGAGCAGTACTTC
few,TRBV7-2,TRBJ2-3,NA,CASSLAGDSTDTQYF,TGTGCCAGCAGCTTAGCGGGGGACAGCACAGATACGCAGTATTTT
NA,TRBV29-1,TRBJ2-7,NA,CSGLQGYEQYF,TGCAGCGGCCTACAGGGCTACGAGCAGTACTTC
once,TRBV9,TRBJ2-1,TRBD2,CASSVGLAGGLFF,TGTGCCAGCAGCGTAGGGCTAGCGGGGGGTCTGTTCTTC
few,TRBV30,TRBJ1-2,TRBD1,CAWSVVGWGQGDDLNF,TGTGCCTGGAGTGTTGTCGGTTGGGGACAGGGGGATGACCTCAACTTC
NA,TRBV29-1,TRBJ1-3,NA,CSVEDPGNTIYF,TGCAGCGTTGAAGATCCTGGAAACACCATATATTTT
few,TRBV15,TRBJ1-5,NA,CATSNRNRDQPQHF,TGTGCCACCAGCAATCGAAACAGGGATCAGCCCCAGCATTTT
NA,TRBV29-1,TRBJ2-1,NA,CSAGGQNNEQFF,TGCAGCGCAGGAGGACAGAACAATGAGCAGTTCTTC
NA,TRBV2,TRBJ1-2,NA,CASSTGGDGYTF,TGTGCCAGCTCGACCGGCGGGGACGGCTACACCTTC
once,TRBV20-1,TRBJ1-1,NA,CSAQYTEAFF,TGCAGTGCTCAGTACACTGAAGCTTTCTTT
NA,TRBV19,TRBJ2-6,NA,CATTPWGSGANVLTF,TGTGCCACCACCCCCTGGGGTTCTGGGGCCAACGTCCTGACTTTC
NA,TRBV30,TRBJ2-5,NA,CAWSVSSSWGETQYF,TGTGCCTGGAGTGTGTCGAGTTCCTGGGGGGAGACCCAGTACTTC
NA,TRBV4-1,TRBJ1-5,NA,CASSPLSEGFGNQPQHF,TGCGCCAGCAGCCCGCTGTCGGAGGGGTTTGGCAATCAGCCCCAGCATTTT
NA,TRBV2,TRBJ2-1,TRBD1,CASRRDSSYNEQFF,TGTGCCAGCAGGAGGGACAGCTCCTACAATGAGCAGTTCTTC
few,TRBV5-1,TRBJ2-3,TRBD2,CASSSGLAGGPMDTQYF,TGCGCCAGCAGCTCCGGACTAGCGGGAGGGCCTATGGATACGCAGTATTTT
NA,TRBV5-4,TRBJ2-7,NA,CASSSPKDSYEQYF,TGTGCCAGCAGCTCCCCAAAGGACTCCTACGAGCAGTACTTC
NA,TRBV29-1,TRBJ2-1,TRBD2,CSALGTSGSSWQFF,TGCAGCGCCCTAGGGACTAGCGGGAGCAGTTGGCAGTTCTTC
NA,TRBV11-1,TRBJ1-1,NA,CASSPPDKNTEAFF,TGTGCCAGCAGCCCTCCCGACAAGAACACTGAAGCTTTCTTT
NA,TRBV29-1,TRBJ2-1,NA,CSVEPGTGGNEQFF,TGCAGCGTAGAGCCCGGGACTGGGGGGAATGAGCAGTTCTTC
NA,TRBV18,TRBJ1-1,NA,CASSPYRDTEAFF,TGTGCCAGCTCACCATACAGGGACACTGAAGCTTTCTTT
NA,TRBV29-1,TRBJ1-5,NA,CSVEDGDQPQHF,TGCAGCGTTGAAGATGGTGATCAGCCCCAGCATTTT
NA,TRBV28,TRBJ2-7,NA,CASSLPHLDEQYF,TGTGCCAGCAGCCTCCCCCACCTGGACGAGCAGTACTTC
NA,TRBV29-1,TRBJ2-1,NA,CSVGSSWAGNEQFF,TGCAGCGTTGGCTCGAGCTGGGCGGGCAATGAGCAGTTCTTC
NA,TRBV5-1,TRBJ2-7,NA,CASSLAGDAVEQYF,TGCGCCAGCAGCTTGGCCGGCGACGCCGTGGAGCAGTACTTC
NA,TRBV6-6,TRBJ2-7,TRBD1,CASSWDSQSYEQYF,TGTGCCAGCAGTTGGGACAGCCAGAGCTACGAGCAGTACTTC
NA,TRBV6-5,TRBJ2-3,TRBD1,CASSYGQATDTQYF,TGTGCCAGCAGTTACGGACAGGCCACAGATACGCAGTATTTT
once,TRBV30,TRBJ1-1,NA,CAWKRGAWGFF,TGTGCCTGGAAAAGAGGGGCCTGGGGTTTCTTT
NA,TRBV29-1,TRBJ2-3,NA,CSEMGILGTDTQYF,TGCAGCGAGATGGGGATATTAGGCACAGATACGCAGTATTTT
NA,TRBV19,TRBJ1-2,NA,CASSMVGAGGYTF,TGTGCCAGTAGTATGGTAGGGGCTGGGGGCTACACCTTC
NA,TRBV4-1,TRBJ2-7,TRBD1,CASSQVTGDYEQYF,TGCGCCAGCAGCCAGGTGACAGGGGATTACGAGCAGTACTTC
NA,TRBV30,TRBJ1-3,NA,CAWSMWALRAPGNTIYF,TGTGCCTGGAGTATGTGGGCGTTAAGGGCTCCTGGAAACACCATATATTTT
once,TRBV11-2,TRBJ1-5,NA,CASKRDGRYSNQPQHF,TGTGCCAGCAAGAGGGACGGAAGATATAGCAATCAGCCCCAGCATTTT
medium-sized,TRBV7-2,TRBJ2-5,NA,CASSLALTQETQYF,TGTGCCAGCAGCTTAGCCCTTACCCAAGAGACCCAGTACTTC